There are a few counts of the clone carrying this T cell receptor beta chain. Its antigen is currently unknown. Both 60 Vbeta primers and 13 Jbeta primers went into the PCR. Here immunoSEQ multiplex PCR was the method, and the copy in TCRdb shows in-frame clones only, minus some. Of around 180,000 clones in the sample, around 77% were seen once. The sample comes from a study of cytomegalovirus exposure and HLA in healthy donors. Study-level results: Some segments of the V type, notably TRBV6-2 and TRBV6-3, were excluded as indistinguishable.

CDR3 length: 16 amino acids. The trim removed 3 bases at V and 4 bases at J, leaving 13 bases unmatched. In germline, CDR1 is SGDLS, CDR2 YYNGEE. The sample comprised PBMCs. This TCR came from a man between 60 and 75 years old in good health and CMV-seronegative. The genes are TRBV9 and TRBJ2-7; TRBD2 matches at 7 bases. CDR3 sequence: CASSASPIGGSYEQYF. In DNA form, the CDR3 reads TGTGCCAGCAGCGCGAGCCCGATTGGCGGGAGTTACGAGCAGTACTTC.